The rows below give T cell receptor beta chains drawn from one sample of a study of graft-versus-host responses after intestinal transplantation. Here immunoSEQ multiplex PCR was the method, and the copy in TCRdb shows in-frame clones only, minus some. The table shows under 15,000 clones, with approximately 35% occurring only once. Specimen: alloreactive CD8+ T cells from a mixed lymphocyte reaction culture, collected before intestinal transplant. The receptors come from a human patient who received an intestinal transplant. Both conserved end residues are part of each CDR3. A clone size is listed for some rows: how often the clone was seen (once, few, many), or a class if it is expanded.

>TRBJ2-7|TRBV28|NA
CASSPGTVKQYF
>TRBJ1-6|TRBV28|few
CASSLSRDSQPLPNSPLHF
>TRBJ2-7|TRBV13|few
CASSYGTSGNVAKDEQYF
>TRBJ2-2|TRBV7-9|medium-sized
CASSDTNTGELFF
>TRBJ2-7|TRBV27|NA
CASSLQGLLYEQYF
>TRBJ2-3|TRBV21-1|NA
CASSDPGLDTDTQYF
>TRBJ1-5|TRBV27|once
CASSLGVGQPQHF
>TRBJ2-7|TRBV19|medium-sized
CASRGLDYEQYF
>TRBJ2-4|TRBV4-2|NA
CASSPPWRSAKNIQYF
>TRBJ1-2|TRBV7-9|NA
CASSSSGVTNYGYTF
>TRBJ1-1|TRBV7-9|NA
CASSVGPNTEAFF
>TRBJ1-2|TRBV25-1|NA
CASSARDRSGYTF
>TRBJ2-7|TRBV6-1|few
CASRFGLAGAYEQYF
>TRBJ1-1|TRBV7-3|few
CASSLIGARTEAFF
>TRBJ2-5|TRBV6-5|few
CASSYSLTLQETQYF
>TRBJ2-1|TRBV19|medium-sized
CASSLTSGSVNEQFF
>TRBJ2-7|TRBV15|NA
CATSRGGQSYEQYF
>TRBJ1-2|TRBV4-3|NA
CASSQAQVNGYTF
>TRBJ2-7|TRBV4-2|few
CASSPLQGPSYEQYF
>TRBJ2-5|TRBV7-9|NA
CASSAGTQYF
>TRBJ2-1|TRBV7-6|NA
CASSRAARTYNEQFF
>TRBJ1-2|TRBV7-2|NA
CASSSTGASGYGYTF
>TRBJ2-7|TRBV4-1|few
CASSQGASEYSYEQYF
>TRBJ2-3|TRBV9|NA
CASSVGQASTDTQYF
>TRBJ1-1|TRBV4-2|few
CASSPGQGGTMNTEAFF
>TRBJ2-7|TRBV28|medium-sized
CASRPTASYEQYF
>TRBJ2-7|TRBV11-2|NA
CASSWVGVTYEQYF
>TRBJ2-1|TRBV10-3|NA
CAISESYLAGEIYNEQFF
>TRBJ1-4|TRBV4-1|NA
CASSQTRDREGYEKLFF
>TRBJ2-7|TRBV5-8|NA
CASSYSYEQYF
>TRBJ2-1|TRBV4-3|NA
CASSLPSGGSYNEQFF
>TRBJ2-7|TRBV11-2|few
CASSLRAGGPDEQYF
>TRBJ2-3|TRBV5-4|NA
CASSSTRSTQYF
>TRBJ1-1|TRBV7-9|NA
CASSLDLREGGTEAFF
>TRBJ2-3|TRBV5-1|NA
CASSLAGGGTDTQYF
>TRBJ1-1|TRBV6-9|few
CASSTSGQNTEAFF
>TRBJ2-1|TRBV27|NA
CASSTIGPSYNEQFF
>TRBJ1-4|TRBV4-1|few
CASSQANTQGVGKLFF
>TRBJ1-1|TRBV6-5|NA
CASSEGLLNTEAFF
>TRBJ1-2|TRBV27|NA
CASSWGPSYGYTF
>TRBJ2-5|TRBV7-9|once
CASSLSSGKETQYF
>TRBJ2-7|TRBV7-2|medium-sized
CASSLPPDEQYF
>TRBJ2-4|TRBV15|NA
CATGQYIQYF
>TRBJ1-1|TRBV4-1|NA
CASSQGGTGDFF
>TRBJ1-1|TRBV7-9|NA
CASSFGTEAFF
>TRBJ2-1|TRBV5-6|NA
CASSFVGNEQFF
>TRBJ2-1|TRBV7-9|few
CASSRGGDNEQFF
>TRBJ2-7|TRBV28|NA
CASISAGGGYEQYF
>TRBJ1-1|TRBV7-9|NA
CASSLVLGGTEAFF
>TRBJ1-3|TRBV4-3|NA
CASSLGTGGGNTIYF
>TRBJ2-1|TRBV13|few
CASSLGKSGTEGSRTYNEQFF
>TRBJ1-4|TRBV6-1|NA
CASSPSVRGPEKLFF
>TRBJ2-1|TRBV5-5|few
CASSLGDTSYNEQFF
>TRBJ2-1|TRBV7-9|NA
CASSLVGTYNEQFF
>TRBJ2-1|TRBV10-1|NA
CASSARGSGTTNEQFF
>TRBJ2-7|TRBV10-3|NA
CAISSHTDFFYEQYF
>TRBJ1-5|TRBV30|few
CAWSGGYSNQPQHF
>TRBJ2-1|TRBV19|NA
CASSRGQVNEQFF
>TRBJ2-5|TRBV4-1|NA
CASSQLAGAEETQYF